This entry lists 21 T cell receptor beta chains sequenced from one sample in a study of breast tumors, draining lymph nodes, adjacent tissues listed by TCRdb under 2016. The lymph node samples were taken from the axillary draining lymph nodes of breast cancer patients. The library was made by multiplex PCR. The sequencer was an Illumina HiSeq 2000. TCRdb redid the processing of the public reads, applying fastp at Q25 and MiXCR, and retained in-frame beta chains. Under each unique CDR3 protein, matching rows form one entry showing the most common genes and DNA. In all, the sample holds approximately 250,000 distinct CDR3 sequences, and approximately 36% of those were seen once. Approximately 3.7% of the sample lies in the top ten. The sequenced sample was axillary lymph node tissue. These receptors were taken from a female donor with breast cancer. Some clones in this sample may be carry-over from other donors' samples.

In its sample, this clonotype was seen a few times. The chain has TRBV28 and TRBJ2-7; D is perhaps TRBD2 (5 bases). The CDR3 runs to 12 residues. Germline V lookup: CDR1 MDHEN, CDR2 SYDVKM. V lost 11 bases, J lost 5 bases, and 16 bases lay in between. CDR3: CASDGDQDEQYF. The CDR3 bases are TGTGCCTCCGACGGGGATCAAGACGAGCAGTACTTC.

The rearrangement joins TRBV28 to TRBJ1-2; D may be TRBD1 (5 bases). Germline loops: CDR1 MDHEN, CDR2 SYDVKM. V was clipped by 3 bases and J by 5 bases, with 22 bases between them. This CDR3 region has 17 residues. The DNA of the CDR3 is TGTGCCAGCAGTTTTCTTGAAGGCCGAAGGTCAGGGTATGGCTACACCTTC. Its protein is CASSFLEGRRSGYGYTF.

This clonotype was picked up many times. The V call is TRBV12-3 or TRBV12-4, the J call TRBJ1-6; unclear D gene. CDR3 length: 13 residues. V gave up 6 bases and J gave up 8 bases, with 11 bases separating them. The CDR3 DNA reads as TGTGCCAGCAGAGACACGATGGATTCACCCCTCCACTTT. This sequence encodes CASRDTMDSPLHF.

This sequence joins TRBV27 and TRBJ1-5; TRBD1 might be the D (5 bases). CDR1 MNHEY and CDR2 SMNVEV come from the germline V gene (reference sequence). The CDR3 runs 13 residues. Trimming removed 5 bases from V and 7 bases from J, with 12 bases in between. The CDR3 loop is CASSQQAGQPQHF. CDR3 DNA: TGTGCCAGCAGTCAACAGGCGGGACAGCCCCAGCATTTT.

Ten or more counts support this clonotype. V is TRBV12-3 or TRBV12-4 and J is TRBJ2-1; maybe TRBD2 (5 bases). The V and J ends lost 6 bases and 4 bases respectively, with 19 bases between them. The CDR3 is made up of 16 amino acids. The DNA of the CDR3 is TGTGCCAGCAGCCCAACCAACCAGCGGCTGTACAATGAGCAGTTCTTC. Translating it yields CASSPTNQRLYNEQFF.

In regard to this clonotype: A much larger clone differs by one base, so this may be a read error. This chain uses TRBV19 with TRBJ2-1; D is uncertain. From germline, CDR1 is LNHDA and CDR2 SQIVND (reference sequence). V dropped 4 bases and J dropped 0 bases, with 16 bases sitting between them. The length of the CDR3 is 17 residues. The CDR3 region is CASSNPRLSGSYNEQFF. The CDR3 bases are TGTGCCAGTAGTAACCCAAGATTATCAGGCTCCTACAATGAGCAGTTCTTC.

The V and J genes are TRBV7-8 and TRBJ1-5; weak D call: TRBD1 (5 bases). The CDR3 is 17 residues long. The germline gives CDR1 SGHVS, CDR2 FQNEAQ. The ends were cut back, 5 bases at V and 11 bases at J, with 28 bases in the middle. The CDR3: CASSLIAGGRLGETQHF. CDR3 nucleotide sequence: TGTGCCAGCAGCCTTATAGCGGGGGGTAGGTTAGGAGAGACCCAGCATTTT.

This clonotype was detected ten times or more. CDR3 DNA: TGTGCCAGTAGTAGCTTGGCTAGCGGGGGTTACGAGCAGTACTTC. It specifies CASSSLASGGYEQYF. The V call is TRBV19, the J call TRBJ2-7, with 10 bases that match TRBD2. Trimming took 4 bases from V and 4 from J; bases not matched to a gene: 7. The length of the CDR3 is 15 residues. Germline V lookup: CDR1 LNHDA, CDR2 SQIVND (reference sequence).

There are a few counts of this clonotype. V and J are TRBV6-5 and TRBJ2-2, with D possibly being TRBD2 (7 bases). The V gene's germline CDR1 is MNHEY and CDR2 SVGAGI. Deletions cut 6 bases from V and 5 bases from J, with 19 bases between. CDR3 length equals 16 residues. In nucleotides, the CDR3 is TGTGCCAGCAGCCCACCGGGGGGCGCGCGGACCGGGGAGCTGTTTTTT. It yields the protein CASSPPGGARTGELFF.

The CDR3 spells CATSDLSYTEAFF. The CDR3 DNA follows: TGTGCCACCAGTGATTTATCCTACACTGAAGCTTTCTTT. The V call is TRBV24-1, the J call TRBJ1-1; D unresolved. Germline-derived CDR1 and CDR2 are KGHDR and SFDVKD. The CDR3 runs to 13 residues. The V end was cut by 1 base, the J end by 3 bases, with 5 bases between.

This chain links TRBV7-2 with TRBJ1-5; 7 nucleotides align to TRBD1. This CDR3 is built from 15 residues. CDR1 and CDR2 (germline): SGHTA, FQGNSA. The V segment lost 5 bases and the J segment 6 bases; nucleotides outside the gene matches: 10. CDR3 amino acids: CASSPRQGSPQPQHF. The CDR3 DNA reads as TGTGCCAGCAGCCCCCGACAGGGATCGCCTCAGCCCCAGCATTTT.

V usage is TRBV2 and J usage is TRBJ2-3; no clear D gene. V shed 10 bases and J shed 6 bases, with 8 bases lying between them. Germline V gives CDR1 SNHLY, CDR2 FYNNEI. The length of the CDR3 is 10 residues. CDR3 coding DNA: TGTGCCACCAACGGGGATACGCAGTATTTT. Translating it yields CATNGDTQYF.

The CDR3 coding sequence is TGTGCCAGTATGACGGGGGGGTCGCACGCTGAAGCTTTCTTT. This codes for CASMTGGSHAEAFF. The genes are TRBV19 and TRBJ1-1; D is possibly TRBD1 (5 bases). The V and J ends lost 7 bases and 6 bases respectively, with 18 bases between them. Germline V gene sequence: CDR1 LNHDA, CDR2 SQIVND (reference sequence). CDR3 size: 14 residues.

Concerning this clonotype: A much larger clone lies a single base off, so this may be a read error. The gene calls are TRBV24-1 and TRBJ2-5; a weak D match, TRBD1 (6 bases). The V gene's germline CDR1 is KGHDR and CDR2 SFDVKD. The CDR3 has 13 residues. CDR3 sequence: CASSNTGLETQYF. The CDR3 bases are TGTGCCTCCAGTAACACAGGGTTGGAGACCCAGTACTTC.

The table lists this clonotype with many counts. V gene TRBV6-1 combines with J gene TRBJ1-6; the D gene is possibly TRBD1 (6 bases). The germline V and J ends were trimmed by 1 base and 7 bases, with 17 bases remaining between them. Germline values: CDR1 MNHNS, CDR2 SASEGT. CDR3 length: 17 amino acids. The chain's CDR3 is CASSEGGGRGVNSPLHF. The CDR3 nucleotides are TGTGCCAGCAGTGAAGGCGGGGGCCGAGGGGTAAATTCACCCCTCCACTTT.

CDR3 in amino acids: CASSPTGGAEKLFF. In DNA, the CDR3 is TGTGCCAGCAGCCCTACAGGGGGCGCCGAAAAACTGTTTTTT. The chain links TRBV28 to TRBJ1-4, with 9 bases that match TRBD1. This CDR3 has 14 amino acids. Germline V gene sequence: CDR1 MDHEN, CDR2 SYDVKM. The junction had 7 bases not matched to a gene; V was cut back by 6 bases and J by 8 bases.

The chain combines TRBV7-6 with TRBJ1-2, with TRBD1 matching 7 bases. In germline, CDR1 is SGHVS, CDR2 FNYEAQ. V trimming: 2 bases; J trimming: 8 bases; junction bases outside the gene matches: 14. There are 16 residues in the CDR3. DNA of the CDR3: TGTGCCAGCAGCTTATCGACAGGGTCTATGCCGGGGGGCTACACCTTC. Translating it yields CASSLSTGSMPGGYTF.

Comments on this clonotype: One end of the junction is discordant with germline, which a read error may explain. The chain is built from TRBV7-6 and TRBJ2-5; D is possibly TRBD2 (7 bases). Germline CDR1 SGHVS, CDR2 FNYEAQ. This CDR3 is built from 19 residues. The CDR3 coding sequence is TGTGCCAGCAGTAAAATCTCCCTGCGGGAGATTTCGGGCGGGGGCCCCTCGGACTTC. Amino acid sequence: CASSKISLREISGGGPSDF.

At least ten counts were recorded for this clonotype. CDR3 residues: CASSYRLQGIEGYTF. CDR3 in DNA: TGTGCCAGCAGTTACAGATTACAGGGAATAGAGGGCTACACCTTC. The genes are TRBV6-6 and TRBJ1-2; D might be TRBD1 (6 bases). CDR3 length: 15 amino acids. Trimming cost V 2 bases and J 8 bases, with 18 bases left between them. The germline V gene has CDR1 MNHNY and CDR2 SVGAGI (reference sequence).

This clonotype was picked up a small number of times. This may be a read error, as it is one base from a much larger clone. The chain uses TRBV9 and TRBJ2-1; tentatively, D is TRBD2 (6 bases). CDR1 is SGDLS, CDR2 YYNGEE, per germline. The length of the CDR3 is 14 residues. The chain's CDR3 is CASSVAGTAGEQSF. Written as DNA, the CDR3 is TGTGCCAGCAGCGTAGCTGGGACTGCGGGTGAGCAGTCCTTC.

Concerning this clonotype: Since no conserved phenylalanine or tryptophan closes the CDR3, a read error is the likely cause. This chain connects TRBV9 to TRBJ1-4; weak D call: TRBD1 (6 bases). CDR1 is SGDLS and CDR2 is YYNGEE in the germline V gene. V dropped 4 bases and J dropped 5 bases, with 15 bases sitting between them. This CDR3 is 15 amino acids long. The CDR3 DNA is TGTGCCAGCAGCTCCGGACAGCCTGGAAATGAAAAACTGTTTGTT. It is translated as CASSSGQPGNEKLFV.